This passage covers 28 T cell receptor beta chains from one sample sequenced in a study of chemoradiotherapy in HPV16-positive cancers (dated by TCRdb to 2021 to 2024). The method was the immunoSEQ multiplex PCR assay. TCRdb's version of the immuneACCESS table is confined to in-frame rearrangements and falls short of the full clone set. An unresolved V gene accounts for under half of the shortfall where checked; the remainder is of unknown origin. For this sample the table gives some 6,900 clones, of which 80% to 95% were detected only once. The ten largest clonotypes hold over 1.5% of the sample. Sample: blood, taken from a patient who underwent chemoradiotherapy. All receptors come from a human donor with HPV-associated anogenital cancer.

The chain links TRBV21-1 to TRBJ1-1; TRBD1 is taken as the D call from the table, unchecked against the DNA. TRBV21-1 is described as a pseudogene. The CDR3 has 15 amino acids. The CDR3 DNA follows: TGTGCCAGCAGCCCTCCGGGACACCCGAACACTGAAGCTTTCTTT. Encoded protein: CASSPPGHPNTEAFF.

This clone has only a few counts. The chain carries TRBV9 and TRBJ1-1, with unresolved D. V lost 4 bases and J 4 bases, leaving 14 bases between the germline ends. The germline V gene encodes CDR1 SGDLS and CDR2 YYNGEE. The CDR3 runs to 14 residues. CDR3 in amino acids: CASSPRIEGTEAFF. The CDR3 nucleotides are TGTGCCAGCAGCCCTCGGATTGAGGGCACTGAAGCTTTCTTT.

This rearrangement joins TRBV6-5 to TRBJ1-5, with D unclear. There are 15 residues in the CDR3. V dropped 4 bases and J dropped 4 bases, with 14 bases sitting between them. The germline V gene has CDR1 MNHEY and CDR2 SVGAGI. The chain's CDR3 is CASSSSGRNNQPQHF. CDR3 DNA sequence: TGTGCCAGCAGTTCTTCTGGCCGAAATAATCAGCCCCAGCATTTT.

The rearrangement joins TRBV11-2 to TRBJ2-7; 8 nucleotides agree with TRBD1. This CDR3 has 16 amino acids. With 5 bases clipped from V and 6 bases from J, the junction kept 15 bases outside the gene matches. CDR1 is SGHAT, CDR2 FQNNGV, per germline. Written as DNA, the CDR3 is TGTGCCAGCAGCCCCCCCCGGGACAGGATTGGGGGCGAGCAGTACTTC. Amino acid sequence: CASSPPRDRIGGEQYF. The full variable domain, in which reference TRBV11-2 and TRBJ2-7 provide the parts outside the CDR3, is EAGVAQSPRYKIIEKRQSVAFWCNPISGHATLYWYQQILGQGPKLLIQFQNNGVVDDSQLPKDRFSAERLKGVDSTLKIQPAKLEDSAVYLCASSPPRDRIGGEQYFGPGTRLTVT.

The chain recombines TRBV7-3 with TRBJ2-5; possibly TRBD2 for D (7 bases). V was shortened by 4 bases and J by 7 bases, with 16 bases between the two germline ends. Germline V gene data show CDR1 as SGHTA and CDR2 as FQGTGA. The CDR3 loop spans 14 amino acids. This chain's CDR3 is CASSYAGAPGTQYF. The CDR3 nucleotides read TGTGCCAGCAGCTACGCGGGGGCGCCGGGGACCCAGTACTTC. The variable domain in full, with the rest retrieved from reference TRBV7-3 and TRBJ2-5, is GAGVSQTPSNKVTEKGKYVELRCDPISGHTALYWYRQSLGQGPEFLIYFQGTGAADDSGLPNDRFFAVRPEGSVSTLKIQRTERGDSAVYLCASSYAGAPGTQYFGPGTRLLVL.

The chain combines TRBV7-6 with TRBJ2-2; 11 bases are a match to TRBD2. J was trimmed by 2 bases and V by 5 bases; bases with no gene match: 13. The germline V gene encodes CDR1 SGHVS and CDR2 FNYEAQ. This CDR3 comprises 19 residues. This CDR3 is CASSPLTGTSGSNTGELFF. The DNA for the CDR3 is TGTGCCAGCAGCCCCCTTACCGGGACTAGCGGATCTAACACCGGGGAGCTGTTTTTT.

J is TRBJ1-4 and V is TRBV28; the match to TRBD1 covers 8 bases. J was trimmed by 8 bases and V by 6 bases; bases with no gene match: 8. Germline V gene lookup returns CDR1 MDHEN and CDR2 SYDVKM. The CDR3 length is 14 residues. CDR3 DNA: TGTGCCAGCAGCAAACAGGGGGTTCGGGAAAAACTGTTTTTT. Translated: CASSKQGVREKLFF. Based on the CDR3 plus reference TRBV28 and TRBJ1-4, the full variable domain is DVKVTQSSRYLVKRTGEKVFLECVQDMDHENMFWYRQDPGLGLRLIYFSYDVKMKEKGDIPEGYSVSREKKERFSLILESASTNQTSMYLCASSKQGVREKLFFGSGTQLSVL.

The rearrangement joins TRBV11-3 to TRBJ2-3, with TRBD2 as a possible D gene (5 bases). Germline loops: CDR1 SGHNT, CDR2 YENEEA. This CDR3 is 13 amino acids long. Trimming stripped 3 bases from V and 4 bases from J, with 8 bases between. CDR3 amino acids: CASSFEGSDTQYF. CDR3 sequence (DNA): TGTGCCAGCAGCTTTGAGGGCTCAGATACGCAGTATTTT.

CDR3 residues: CASSPQLFPGLAGGEQYF. The CDR3 DNA reads TGTGCCAGCAGCCCGCAACTTTTTCCGGGACTAGCGGGAGGCGAGCAGTACTTC. The chain joins TRBV7-2 to TRBJ2-7; TRBD2 matches at 15 bases. CDR1 SGHTA and CDR2 FQGNSA come from the germline V gene. With 5 bases clipped from V and 6 bases from J, the junction kept 14 bases outside the gene matches. The CDR3 loop spans 18 amino acids.

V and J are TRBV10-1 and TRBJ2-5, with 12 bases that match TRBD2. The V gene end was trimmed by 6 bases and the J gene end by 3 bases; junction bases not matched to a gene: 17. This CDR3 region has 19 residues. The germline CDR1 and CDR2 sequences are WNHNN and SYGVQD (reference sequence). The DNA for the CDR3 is TGCGCCAGCAGCCCATACGGACTAGCGGGGACGTTTTGGGAAGAGACCCAGTACTTC. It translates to CASSPYGLAGTFWEETQYF.

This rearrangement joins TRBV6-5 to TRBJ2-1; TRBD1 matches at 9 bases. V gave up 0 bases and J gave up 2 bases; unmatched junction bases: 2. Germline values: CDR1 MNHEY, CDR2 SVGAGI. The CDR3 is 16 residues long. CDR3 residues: CASSYSGTGTYNEQFF. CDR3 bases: TGTGCCAGCAGTTACTCCGGGACAGGGACCTACAATGAGCAGTTCTTC.

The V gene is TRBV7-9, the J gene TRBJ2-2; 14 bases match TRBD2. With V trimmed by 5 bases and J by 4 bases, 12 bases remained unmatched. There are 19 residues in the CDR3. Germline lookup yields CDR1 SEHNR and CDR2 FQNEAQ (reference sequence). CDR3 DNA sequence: TGTGCCAGCAGCACTCGGACTAGCGGGGGGCCTTCGAGCACCGGGGAGCTGTTTTTT. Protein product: CASSTRTSGGPSSTGELFF. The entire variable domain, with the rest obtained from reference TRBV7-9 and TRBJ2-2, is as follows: DTGVSQNPRHKITKRGQNVTFRCDPISEHNRLYWYRQTLGQGPEFLTYFQNEAQLEKSRLLSDRFSAERPKGSFSTLEIQRTEQGDSAMYLCASSTRTSGGPSSTGELFFGEGSRLTVL.

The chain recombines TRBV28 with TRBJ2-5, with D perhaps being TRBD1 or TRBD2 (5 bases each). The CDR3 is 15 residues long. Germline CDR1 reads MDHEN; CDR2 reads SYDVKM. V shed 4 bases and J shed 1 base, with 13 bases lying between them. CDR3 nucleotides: TGTGCCAGCAGTTCTCCCGGGACGCTCCAAGAGACCCAGTACTTC. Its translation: CASSSPGTLQETQYF. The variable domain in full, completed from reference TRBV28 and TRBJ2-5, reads DVKVTQSSRYLVKRTGEKVFLECVQDMDHENMFWYRQDPGLGLRLIYFSYDVKMKEKGDIPEGYSVSREKKERFSLILESASTNQTSMYLCASSSPGTLQETQYFGPGTRLLVL.

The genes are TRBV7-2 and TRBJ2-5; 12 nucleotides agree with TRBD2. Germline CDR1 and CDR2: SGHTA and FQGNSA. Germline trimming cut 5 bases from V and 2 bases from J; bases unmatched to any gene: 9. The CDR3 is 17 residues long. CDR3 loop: CASSMFLAGGRQETQYF. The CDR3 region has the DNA TGTGCCAGCAGCATGTTTCTAGCGGGGGGGCGTCAAGAGACCCAGTACTTC.

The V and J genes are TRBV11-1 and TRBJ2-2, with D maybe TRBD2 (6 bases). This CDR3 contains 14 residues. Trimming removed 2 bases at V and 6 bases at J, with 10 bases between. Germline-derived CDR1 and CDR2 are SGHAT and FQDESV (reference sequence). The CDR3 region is CASSLWRGAGELFF. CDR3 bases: TGTGCCAGCAGCTTATGGCGGGGTGCCGGGGAGCTGTTTTTT.

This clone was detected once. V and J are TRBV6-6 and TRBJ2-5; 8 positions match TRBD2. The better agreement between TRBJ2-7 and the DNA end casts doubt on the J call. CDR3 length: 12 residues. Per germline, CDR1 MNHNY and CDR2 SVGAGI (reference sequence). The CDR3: CASSKLAGEQYF. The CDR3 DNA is TGTGCCAGCAGTAAGCTAGCGGGCGAGCAGTACTTC.

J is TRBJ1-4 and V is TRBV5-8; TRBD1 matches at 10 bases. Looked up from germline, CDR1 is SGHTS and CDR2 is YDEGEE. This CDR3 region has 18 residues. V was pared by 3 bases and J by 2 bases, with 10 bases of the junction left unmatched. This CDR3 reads CASSYRDRGPTTNEKLFF. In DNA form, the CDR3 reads TGTGCCAGCAGCTATCGGGACAGGGGCCCTACCACTAATGAAAAACTGTTTTTT.

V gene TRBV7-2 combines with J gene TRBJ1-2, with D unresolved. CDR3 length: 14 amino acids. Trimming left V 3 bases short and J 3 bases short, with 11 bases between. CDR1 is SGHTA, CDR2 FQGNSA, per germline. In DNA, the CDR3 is TGTGCCAGCAGCTTTTCCCCTACCTACTATGGCTACACCTTC. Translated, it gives CASSFSPTYYGYTF.

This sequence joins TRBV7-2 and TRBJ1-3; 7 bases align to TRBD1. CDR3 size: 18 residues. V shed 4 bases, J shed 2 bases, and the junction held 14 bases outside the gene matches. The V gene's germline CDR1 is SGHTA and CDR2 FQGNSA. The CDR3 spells CASSWVGGYQGAGNTIYF. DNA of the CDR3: TGTGCCAGCAGCTGGGTGGGCGGGTACCAGGGGGCTGGAAACACCATATATTTT.

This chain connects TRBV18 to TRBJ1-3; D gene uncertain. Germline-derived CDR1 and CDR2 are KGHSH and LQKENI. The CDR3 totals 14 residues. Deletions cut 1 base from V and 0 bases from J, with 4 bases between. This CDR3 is CASSPQGSGNTIYF. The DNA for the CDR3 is TGTGCCAGCTCACCACAGGGCTCTGGAAACACCATATATTTT.

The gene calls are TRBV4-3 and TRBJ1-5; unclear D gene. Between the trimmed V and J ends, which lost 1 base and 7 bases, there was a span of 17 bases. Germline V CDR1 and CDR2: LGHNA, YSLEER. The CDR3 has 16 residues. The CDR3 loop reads CASSQGGIGSGQPQHF. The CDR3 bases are TGCGCCAGCAGCCAAGGGGGAATAGGGTCCGGCCAGCCCCAGCATTTT.

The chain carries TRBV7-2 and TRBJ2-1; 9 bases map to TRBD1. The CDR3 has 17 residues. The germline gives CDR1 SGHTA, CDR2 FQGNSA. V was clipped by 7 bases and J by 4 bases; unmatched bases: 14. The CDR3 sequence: CASTAQGTGWRYNEQFF. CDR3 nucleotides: TGTGCCAGCACCGCTCAGGGGACAGGGTGGAGGTACAATGAGCAGTTCTTC. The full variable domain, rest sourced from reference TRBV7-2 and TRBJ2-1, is GAGVSQSPSNKVTEKGKDVELRCDPISGHTALYWYRQSLGQGLEFLIYFQGNSAPDKSGLPSDRFSAERTGGSVSTLTIQRTQQEDSAVYLCASTAQGTGWRYNEQFFGPGTRLTVL.

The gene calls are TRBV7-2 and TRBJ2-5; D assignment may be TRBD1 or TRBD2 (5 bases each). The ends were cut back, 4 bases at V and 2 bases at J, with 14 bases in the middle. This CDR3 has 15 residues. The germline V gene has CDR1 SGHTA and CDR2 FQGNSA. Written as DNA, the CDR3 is TGTGCCAGCAGCTCCACCCCGGGGCTACAAGAGACCCAGTACTTC. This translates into CASSSTPGLQETQYF.

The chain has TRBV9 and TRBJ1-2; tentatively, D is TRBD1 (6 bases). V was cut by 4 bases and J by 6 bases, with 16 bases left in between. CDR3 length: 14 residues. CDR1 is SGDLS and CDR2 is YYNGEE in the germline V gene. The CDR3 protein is CASSTVVGAHGYTF. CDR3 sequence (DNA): TGTGCCAGCAGCACCGTAGTGGGGGCGCATGGCTACACCTTC.

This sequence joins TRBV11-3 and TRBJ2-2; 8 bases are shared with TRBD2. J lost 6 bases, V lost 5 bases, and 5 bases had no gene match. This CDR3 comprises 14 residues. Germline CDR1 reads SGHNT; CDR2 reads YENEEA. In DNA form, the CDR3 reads TGTGCCAGCAGCACCCGGACTAGCTCCGGGGAGCTGTTTTTT. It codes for CASSTRTSSGELFF.

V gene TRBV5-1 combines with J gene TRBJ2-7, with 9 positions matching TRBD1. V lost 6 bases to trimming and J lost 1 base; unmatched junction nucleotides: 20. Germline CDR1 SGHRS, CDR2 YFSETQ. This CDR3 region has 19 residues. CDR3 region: CASNSEQGALLSSSYEQYF. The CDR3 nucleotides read TGCGCCAGCAATTCCGAACAGGGGGCGCTTCTCTCATCGTCCTACGAGCAGTACTTC. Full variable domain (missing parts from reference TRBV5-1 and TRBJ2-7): KAGVTQTPRYLIKTRGQQVTLSCSPISGHRSVSWYQQTPGQGLQFLFEYFSETQRNKGNFPGRFSGRQFSNSRSEMNVSTLELGDSALYLCASNSEQGALLSSSYEQYFGPGTRLTVT.

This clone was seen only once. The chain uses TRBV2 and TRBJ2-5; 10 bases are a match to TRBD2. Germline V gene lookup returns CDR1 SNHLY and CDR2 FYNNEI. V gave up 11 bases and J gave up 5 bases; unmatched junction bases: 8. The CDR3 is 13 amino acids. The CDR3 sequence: CAASGGVLETQYF. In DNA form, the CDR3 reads TGTGCCGCCAGCGGGGGGGTCTTGGAGACCCAGTACTTC.

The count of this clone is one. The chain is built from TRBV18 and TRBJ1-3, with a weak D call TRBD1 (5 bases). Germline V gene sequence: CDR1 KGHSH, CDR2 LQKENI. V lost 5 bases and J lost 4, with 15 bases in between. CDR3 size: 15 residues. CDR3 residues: CASSAGARQGNTIYF. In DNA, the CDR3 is TGTGCCAGCTCAGCCGGGGCTCGCCAGGGAAACACCATATATTTT.